This is a list of T cell receptor beta chains from one sample in a study of identifying expanded T cells in peripheral blood. Using immunoSEQ multiplex PCR, the repertoire was profiled, and TCRdb retains in-frame clones only, with some absent. Here the sample spans about 130,000 clones, around 88% being singletons. The sample was blood. The receptor set was obtained from a person aged 18 to 70 in good health. Each CDR3 is given with its conserved first and last residue. A D gene is named only where the DNA matches it firmly. Not all rows give a size; the values are once, few, many and, for expanded clones, a class.

clone_size,v_call,cdr3_length,d_call,j_call,cdr3_aa,cdr3_nt
few,TRBV7-9,16,NA,TRBJ1-5,CASSLSAPNGNQPQHF,TGTGCCAGCAGCTTATCGGCCCCAAATGGCAATCAGCCCCAGCATTTT
few,TRBV6-1,10,NA,TRBJ2-3,CAIGTDTQYF,TGTGCCATAGGGACAGATACGCAGTATTTT
NA,TRBV6-5,15,TRBD1,TRBJ2-5,CASSSTGGDVETQYF,TGTGCCAGCAGTTCGACAGGGGGGGATGTTGAGACCCAGTACTTC
NA,TRBV19,17,NA,TRBJ1-1,CASSIEGVIGMNTEAFF,TGTGCCAGTAGTATAGAGGGGGTAATCGGCATGAACACTGAAGCTTTCTTT
NA,TRBV28,14,NA,TRBJ2-5,CASSLSPEGETQYF,TGTGCCAGCAGTTTAAGCCCTGAGGGGGAGACCCAGTACTTC
NA,TRBV5-5,14,NA,TRBJ2-5,CASSLDLGQETQYF,TGTGCCAGCAGCTTGGATCTGGGGCAAGAGACCCAGTACTTC
NA,TRBV19,16,NA,TRBJ1-5,CASSRRGPYSNQPQHF,TGTGCCAGTAGTCGCCGGGGGCCTTATAGCAATCAGCCCCAGCATTTT
NA,TRBV19,14,NA,TRBJ1-4,CASSMTGANEKLFF,TGTGCCAGTAGTATGACAGGAGCTAATGAAAAACTGTTTTTT
NA,TRBV5-5,13,TRBD1,TRBJ2-7,CASSPDRGNEQYF,TGTGCCAGCTCTCCGGACAGGGGGAACGAGCAGTACTTC
NA,TRBV11-2,18,TRBD1,TRBJ1-3,CASSFRPSGQSRGNTIYF,TGTGCCAGCAGCTTTCGTCCCTCGGGACAGTCGAGAGGAAACACCATATATTTT
NA,TRBV7-8,13,NA,TRBJ1-1,CASSYLQGAEAFF,TGTGCCAGCAGCTATCTACAGGGAGCCGAAGCTTTCTTT
NA,TRBV7-9,15,TRBD1,TRBJ1-1,CASSRKGQENTEAFF,TGTGCCAGCAGCCGCAAGGGACAGGAGAACACTGAAGCTTTCTTT
NA,TRBV12-5,15,TRBD1,TRBJ2-1,CASGKLTGQGYEQFF,TGTGCTAGTGGTAAGCTAACGGGACAGGGCTATGAGCAGTTCTTC
NA,TRBV28,11,NA,TRBJ2-7,CASGLNYEQYF,TGTGCCAGCGGCCTCAATTACGAGCAGTACTTC
NA,TRBV15,12,NA,TRBJ1-5,CATSNLNQPQHF,TGTGCCACCAGTAACCTTAATCAGCCCCAGCATTTT
NA,TRBV4-1,13,NA,TRBJ2-1,CASSQDPGNEQFF,TGCGCCAGCAGCCAAGATCCTGGCAATGAGCAGTTCTTC
NA,TRBV5-4,15,NA,TRBJ2-3,CASSLGFGSTDTQYF,TGTGCCAGCAGCTTGGGTTTCGGGAGCACAGATACGCAGTATTTT
NA,TRBV7-2,16,TRBD2,TRBJ2-5,CASSLALSGGAETQYF,TGTGCCAGCAGCTTAGCGCTTAGCGGGGGGGCAGAGACCCAGTACTTC